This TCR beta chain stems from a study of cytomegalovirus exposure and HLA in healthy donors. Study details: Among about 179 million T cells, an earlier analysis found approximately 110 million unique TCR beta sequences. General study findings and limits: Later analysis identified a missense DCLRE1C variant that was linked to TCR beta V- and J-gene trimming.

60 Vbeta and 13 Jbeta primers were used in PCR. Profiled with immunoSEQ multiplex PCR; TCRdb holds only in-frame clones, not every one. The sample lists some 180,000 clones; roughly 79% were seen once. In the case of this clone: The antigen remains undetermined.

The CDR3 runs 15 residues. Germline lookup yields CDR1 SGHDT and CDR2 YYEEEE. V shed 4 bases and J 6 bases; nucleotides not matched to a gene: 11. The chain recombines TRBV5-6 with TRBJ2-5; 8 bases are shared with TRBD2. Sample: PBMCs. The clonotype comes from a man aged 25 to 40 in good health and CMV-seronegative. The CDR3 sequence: CASSPTGGGGQTQYF. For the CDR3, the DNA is TGTGCCAGCAGCCCTACGGGGGGGGGCGGGCAGACCCAGTACTTC.